Each of the 11 T cell receptor beta chains below was sequenced from the same sample in a study of T cells in Graves' hyperthyroidism and ophthalmopathy. It was RNA transcripts that yielded the amplified TCR beta CDR3 regions. TCR CDR3 underwent first-round RT-PCR with the HTBI primer set. A single record per CDR3 protein comes from TCRdb applying MiXCR to the multiplex PCR reads. The table lists hundreds of thousands of distinct CDR3 sequences, over 20% of them singletons. Sequencing input: blood. The receptors stem from a man aged 25 to 40 with Graves' ophthalmopathy.

At least ten counts were recorded for this clonotype. This chain links TRBV28 with TRBJ2-1; 7 bases fit TRBD1. CDR3 size: 16 residues. CDR1 is MDHEN, CDR2 SYDVKM, per germline. With V trimmed by 4 bases and J by 2 bases, 8 bases remained unmatched. CDR3 nucleotide sequence: TGTGCCAGCAGTTCCCAAAACAGGGGACCCTACAATGAGCAGTTCTTC. It encodes CASSSQNRGPYNEQFF.

This clonotype was detected ten times or more. The chain recombines TRBV12-3 or TRBV12-4 with TRBJ1-4; D call uncertain. V was pared by 5 bases and J by 0 bases, with 7 bases between. The CDR3 extends over 14 amino acids. As DNA, the CDR3 is TGTGCCAGCAGTACATTTGCAACTAATGAAAAACTGTTTTTT. Protein sequence: CASSTFATNEKLFF.

This clonotype was recorded at least ten times. The V call is TRBV6-1, the J call TRBJ2-2; TRBD1 agrees at 7 bases. CDR1 and CDR2 (germline): MNHNS, SASEGT. V lost 5 bases, J lost 4 bases, and 16 bases stayed unmatched. The CDR3 has 18 residues. The CDR3, as DNA: TGTGCCAGCAGTACGACTCTCTTGGGACAGTTTACCACCGGGGAGCTGTTTTTT. Amino acid sequence: CASSTTLLGQFTTGELFF.

The chain joins TRBV29-1 to TRBJ2-3; 9 bases map to TRBD2. This CDR3 region has 15 residues. The V gene's germline CDR1 is SQVTM and CDR2 ANQGSEA. V shed 0 bases and J 1 base; nucleotides not matched to a gene: 2. The CDR3 loop reads CSVEEKREGTDTQYF. In DNA, the CDR3 is TGCAGCGTTGAAGAAAAGCGGGAGGGCACAGATACGCAGTATTTT.

V and J are TRBV19 and TRBJ1-3; TRBD1 is a possible D gene (5 bases). Germline CDR1 is LNHDA and CDR2 is SQIVND (reference sequence). The CDR3 is made up of 15 amino acids. V lost 11 bases and J 0 bases, leaving 17 bases between the germline ends. DNA of the CDR3: TGTGCCTCCCAAAGGACACACGACTCTGGAAACACCATATATTTT. It translates to CASQRTHDSGNTIYF.

This CDR3 is CASSLGIGSMETQYF. As DNA, the CDR3 is TGTGCCAGCAGCTTAGGTATTGGGTCTATGGAGACCCAGTACTTC. The chain has TRBV11-2 and TRBJ2-5; D is ambiguous. The V end was cut by 1 base, the J end by 5 bases, with 14 bases between. Germline-derived CDR1 and CDR2 are SGHAT and FQNNGV. The CDR3 is made up of 15 amino acids.

This clonotype was counted many times. The V gene is TRBV12-3 or TRBV12-4, the J gene TRBJ1-1; the D gene is possibly TRBD1 (5 bases). This CDR3 comprises 14 residues. Trimming left V 6 bases short and J 4 bases short, with 15 bases between. The CDR3 DNA reads TGTGCCAGCAGCCTCAGGGCGCAGAGCACTGAAGCTTTCTTT. As protein: CASSLRAQSTEAFF.

In its sample, this clonotype was seen a few times. The gene calls are TRBV14 and TRBJ1-1, with D uncertain. The CDR3 loop spans 15 amino acids. V lost 4 bases and J 2 bases, leaving 14 bases between the germline ends. CDR1 is SGHDN and CDR2 is FVKESK in the germline V gene. The CDR3 nucleotides read TGTGCCAGCAGCCTCGAGGCGGTGTCTAACACTGAAGCTTTCTTT. It translates to CASSLEAVSNTEAFF.

This chain's CDR3 is CSARTSGYYNEQYF. CDR3 sequence (DNA): TGCAGTGCTAGGACTAGCGGGTATTACAATGAGCAGTACTTC. The chain is built from TRBV20-1 and TRBJ2-1; TRBD2 agrees at 10 bases. The J call may be incorrect, as the DNA end agrees better with TRBJ2-7. Germline loops: CDR1 DFQATT, CDR2 SNEGSKA (reference sequence). This CDR3 region has 14 residues.

The chain employs TRBV10-3 and TRBJ1-5; tentative D call: TRBD1 (6 bases). The germline gives CDR1 ENHRY, CDR2 SYGVKD. Trimming shortened V by 11 bases and J by 7 bases, and 24 bases separated the two germline ends. The CDR3 totals 15 residues. In DNA, the CDR3 is TGTGCCGCAAAATCCGGGACAAGGGTAAACCAGCCCCAGCATTTT. It encodes CAAKSGTRVNQPQHF.

This clonotype was recorded many times. This sequence joins TRBV30 and TRBJ2-1; D is unresolved. The germline gives CDR1 GTSNPN, CDR2 SVGIG (reference sequence). V was clipped by 2 bases and J by 3 bases, with 8 bases between them. The CDR3 runs 13 residues. The chain's CDR3 is CAWSSSRYNEQFF. In nucleotides, the CDR3 is TGTGCCTGGAGTTCTTCACGCTACAATGAGCAGTTCTTC. Filled out from reference TRBV30 and TRBJ2-1, the complete variable domain reads SQTIHQWPATLVQPVGSPLSLECTVEGTSNPNLYWYRQAAGRGLQLLFYSVGIGQISSEVPQNLSASRPQDRQFILSSKKLLLSDSGFYLCAWSSSRYNEQFFGPGTRLTVL.